The sequence of this T cell receptor (beta chain) was determined in a study of T cell repertoires in cytomegalovirus infection. Overall study findings and caveats: HLA-C-restricted CMV clonotypes gave the most frequent clonotype in two of eight donors.

MiXCR, run by TCRdb on the reads, gives a single entry per CDR3 protein. In the table there are some 800,000 distinct CDR3 sequences, 32% of which are singletons. V was trimmed by 2 bases and J by 3 bases, leaving 8 bases between them. The CDR3 totals 14 residues. The V gene's germline CDR1 is LGHNT and CDR2 FRNRAP. As for this clonotype: Its antigen is undetermined.

The receptor comes from a human donor in good health (CMV status not recorded). Some clones in this sample may be carry-over from other donors' samples. J is TRBJ1-5 and V is TRBV12-5; D remains unclear. The sample in question was cultured CD8+ T cells from PBMCs, obtained from culture after CMV antigen stimulation. CDR3 DNA: TGTGCTAGTGGTTTGCAGACCCACAATCAGCCCCAGCATTTT. Translation gives CASGLQTHNQPQHF.